What follows are 24 T cell receptor beta chains derived from one specimen sequenced in a study of blood T cell repertoires in COVID-19. The assay was immunoSEQ multiplex PCR, and TCRdb's table has in-frame clones only and misses some. The sample carries about 130,000 clones, 86% recorded once. What was sequenced was PBMCs or T cells enriched from blood (not recorded which). All receptors derive from a man aged 50-59 years who had recovered from COVID-19.

The V call is TRBV6-5, the J call TRBJ1-5; 9 bases line up with TRBD1. Germline CDR1 reads MNHEY; CDR2 reads SVGAGI. Trimming removed 10 bases from V and 7 bases from J; junction bases left unmatched: 14. The CDR3 runs 15 residues. The CDR3 spells CATSPRDRASQPQHF. CDR3 bases: TGTGCCACCTCCCCCCGGGACAGGGCGAGCCAGCCCCAGCATTTT.

The genes are TRBV28 and TRBJ2-1, with D perhaps matching TRBD2 (6 bases). The V end was cut by 7 bases, the J end by 14 bases, with 21 bases between. CDR3 size: 13 residues. Per the germline V gene, CDR1 is MDHEN and CDR2 is SYDVKM. The CDR3 nucleotides are TGTGCCAGCACCTTGGGCGGGACTGAACAGAAGTTCTTC. Protein product: CASTLGGTEQKFF. Full variable domain (remainder filled in from reference TRBV28 and TRBJ2-1): DVKVTQSSRYLVKRTGEKVFLECVQDMDHENMFWYRQDPGLGLRLIYFSYDVKMKEKGDIPEGYSVSREKKERFSLILESASTNQTSMYLCASTLGGTEQKFFGPGTRLTVL.

The table lists this clone with a count of one. The chain combines TRBV5-1 with TRBJ1-1, with TRBD1 matching over 11 bases. Trimming at V came to 4 bases and at J to 0 bases, leaving 5 bases not matched to a gene. The CDR3 sequence is 16 residues long. Germline V CDR1 and CDR2: SGHRS, YFSETQ. Here the CDR3 DNA reads TGCGCCAGCAGCCCAGGGACAGGGGGTCTGAACACTGAAGCTTTCTTT. This encodes CASSPGTGGLNTEAFF.

CDR3 bases: TGTGCCAGCAGTCAAGACAGGGGCCTGGGGAACACTGAAGCTTTCTTT. It is translated as CASSQDRGLGNTEAFF. The chain uses TRBV6-1 and TRBJ1-1; 8 positions match TRBD1. V gave up 5 bases and J gave up 1 base; unmatched junction bases: 9. Germline lookup yields CDR1 MNHNS and CDR2 SASEGT. This CDR3 has 16 residues.

This clone was detected a few times. CDR3 coding DNA: TGTGCCAGCAGTGCGGGAATCTTCTATGAGCAGTTCTTC. Translating gives CASSAGIFYEQFF. The chain joins TRBV28 to TRBJ2-1, with D maybe TRBD2 (6 bases). V shed 5 bases and J shed 8 bases, with 13 bases lying between them. CDR1 is MDHEN, CDR2 SYDVKM, per germline. The CDR3 length is 13 residues.

This clone has more than one count but fewer than ten. The V gene is TRBV30, the J gene TRBJ2-7; 12 bases agree with TRBD2. The CDR3 has 15 residues. J lost 0 bases, V lost 1 base, and 1 base had no gene match. The germline CDR1 and CDR2 sequences are GTSNPN and SVGIG (reference sequence). Here the CDR3 reads CAWSGLAGDSYEQYV. CDR3 nucleotides: TGTGCCTGGAGTGGACTAGCGGGGGACTCCTACGAGCAGTACGTC.

This chain joins TRBV27 and TRBJ1-5; D possibly corresponds to TRBD1 (6 bases). This CDR3 is 13 amino acids long. Germline assignment: CDR1 MNHEY and CDR2 SMNVEV (reference sequence). With 4 bases removed from V and 9 bases from J, the gap between germline ends came to 13 bases. The CDR3 here is CASSYGGGGPQHF. The CDR3 DNA reads as TGTGCCAGCAGTTACGGGGGCGGGGGGCCCCAGCATTTT.

The chain is built from TRBV19 and TRBJ2-1; TRBD2 aligns across 8 bases. Germline V gene data show CDR1 as LNHDA and CDR2 as SQIVND (reference sequence). With 1 base clipped from V and 9 bases from J, the junction kept 5 bases outside the gene matches. The CDR3 contains 14 residues. Written as DNA, the CDR3 is TGTGCCAGTAGTATAGGAGCGGGAGTAGGTGAGCAGTTCTTC. Encoded protein: CASSIGAGVGEQFF.

V and J are TRBV9 and TRBJ2-2, with TRBD1 identical over 8 bases. Trimming at V came to 4 bases and at J to 1 base, leaving 6 bases not matched to a gene. The germline gives CDR1 SGDLS, CDR2 YYNGEE. This CDR3 comprises 16 residues. DNA for the CDR3: TGTGCCAGCAGCCAACGACAGGGGATGAACACCGGGGAGCTGTTTTTT. As protein: CASSQRQGMNTGELFF.

The chain combines TRBV4-3 with TRBJ1-2, with TRBD1 identical over 8 bases. V shed 0 bases, J shed 2 bases, and the junction held 5 bases outside the gene matches. There are 16 residues in the CDR3. CDR1 and CDR2 from the germline V gene are LGHNA and YSLEER. The CDR3: CASSQDWQGANYGYTF. In DNA, the CDR3 is TGCGCCAGCAGCCAAGATTGGCAGGGGGCGAACTATGGCTACACCTTC.

The chain carries TRBV7-9 and TRBJ2-2, with TRBD2 as a possible D gene (6 bases). The CDR3 extends over 15 amino acids. Germline CDR1 SEHNR, CDR2 FQNEAQ (reference sequence). V lost 0 bases, J lost 6 bases, and 11 bases lay in between. DNA of the CDR3: TGTGCCAGCAGCTTAGCCGGGAGTGTTCCCGGGGAGCTGTTTTTT. Its translation: CASSLAGSVPGELFF.

This rearrangement joins TRBV7-6 to TRBJ2-2, with 11 bases lining up with TRBD2. Germline V CDR1 and CDR2: SGHVS, FNYEAQ. The J segment lost 7 bases and the V segment lost 1 base, leaving 5 bases of the junction unmatched. CDR3 size: 16 residues. The CDR3 loop reads CASSLGLAGLGGELFF. In DNA form, the CDR3 reads TGTGCCAGCAGCTTAGGACTAGCGGGGCTGGGCGGGGAGCTGTTTTTT.

This chain joins TRBV7-8 and TRBJ2-4; TRBD1 matches at 7 bases. The CDR3 extends over 17 amino acids. The J segment lost 0 bases and the V segment lost 1 base, leaving 6 bases of the junction unmatched. The germline CDR1 and CDR2 sequences are SGHVS and FQNEAQ. The CDR3 here is CASSLGQGEPAKNIQYF. CDR3 bases: TGTGCCAGCAGCTTAGGCCAGGGGGAACCAGCCAAAAACATTCAGTACTTC.

The chain's CDR3 is CASSHPAGELFF. CDR3 DNA: TGCGCCAGCAGCCACCCGGCCGGGGAGCTGTTTTTT. The V gene is TRBV4-1, the J gene TRBJ2-2; D is uncertain. The CDR3 spans 12 residues. Per the germline V gene, CDR1 is MGHRA and CDR2 is YSYEKL. The germline V and J ends were trimmed by 3 bases and 6 bases, with 5 bases remaining between them.

The chain uses TRBV5-6 and TRBJ1-5, with D perhaps matching TRBD1 (6 bases). V dropped 1 base and J dropped 6 bases, with 11 bases sitting between them. Germline V CDR1 and CDR2: SGHDT, YYEEEE. The CDR3 spans 14 residues. In DNA, the CDR3 is TGTGCCAGCAGCTTGTCTCCCAGGGGTCAGCCCCAGCATTTT. This encodes CASSLSPRGQPQHF.

V and J are TRBV28 and TRBJ2-2, with 8 bases identical to TRBD1. CDR1 MDHEN and CDR2 SYDVKM come from the germline V gene. The CDR3 is 15 residues long. Trimming cost V 6 bases and J 6 bases; bases outside gene matches: 9. The CDR3 region is CASRQGQGWSGELFF. The DNA for the CDR3 is TGTGCCAGCAGACAAGGACAGGGTTGGTCCGGGGAGCTGTTTTTT. Using reference TRBV28 and TRBJ2-2 for the parts outside the CDR3, the full variable domain is DVKVTQSSRYLVKRTGEKVFLECVQDMDHENMFWYRQDPGLGLRLIYFSYDVKMKEKGDIPEGYSVSREKKERFSLILESASTNQTSMYLCASRQGQGWSGELFFGEGSRLTVL.

This chain joins TRBV5-4 and TRBJ2-1; the match to TRBD2 covers 14 bases. Trimming took 4 bases from V and 6 from J; bases not matched to a gene: 3. CDR3 length equals 15 residues. The V gene's germline CDR1 is SGHNT and CDR2 YYREEE (reference sequence). CDR3 loop: CASSRLAGGLNEQFF. The CDR3, as DNA: TGTGCCAGCAGCCGACTAGCGGGAGGGCTCAATGAGCAGTTCTTC.

This clone has just a few counts. The gene calls are TRBV28 and TRBJ1-5; tentatively, D is TRBD1 (6 bases). CDR3 length equals 17 residues. Germline-derived CDR1 and CDR2 are MDHEN and SYDVKM. The ends were cut back, 6 bases at V and 1 base at J, with 19 bases in the middle. The CDR3 here is CASRHPEDTGSNQPQHF. The CDR3 DNA reads as TGTGCCAGCAGACATCCCGAAGATACAGGGAGCAATCAGCCCCAGCATTTT.

This chain links TRBV29-1 with TRBJ2-3; 15 nucleotides align to TRBD2. The CDR3 is 15 residues long. The germline gives CDR1 SQVTM, CDR2 ANQGSEA. The ends lost 4 bases at V and 4 bases at J; junction bases unmatched: 3. The CDR3 is CSVAGTSGGPDTQYF. CDR3 nucleotides: TGCAGCGTTGCCGGGACTAGCGGGGGGCCAGATACGCAGTATTTT.

This sequence joins TRBV30 and TRBJ1-1, with 8 nucleotides matching TRBD1. The CDR3 has 11 residues. In germline, CDR1 is GTSNPN, CDR2 SVGIG (reference sequence). V was clipped by 4 bases and J by 6 bases; unmatched bases: 1. CDR3 loop: CAWTGGSEAFF. The CDR3 DNA reads as TGTGCCTGGACAGGGGGCTCTGAAGCTTTCTTT.

The J gene is TRBJ2-2, the V gene TRBV19, with D hard to call. The CDR3 is made up of 12 amino acids. V lost 4 bases and J 5 bases, leaving 5 bases between the germline ends. Germline V gives CDR1 LNHDA, CDR2 SQIVND (reference sequence). The CDR3 reads CASSTFTGELFF. CDR3 sequence (DNA): TGTGCCAGTAGTACATTTACCGGGGAGCTGTTTTTT.

The sample holds one count of this clone. This sequence joins TRBV6-2 or TRBV6-3 and TRBJ2-7; D is uncertain. Germline V gives CDR1 MNHEY, CDR2 SVGEGT. The CDR3 has 14 amino acids. The germline V and J ends were trimmed by 0 bases and 7 bases, with 13 bases remaining between them. The CDR3 DNA is TGTGCCAGCAGTTACTCATGGAAGGAGAAGGAGCAGTACTTC. Protein sequence: CASSYSWKEKEQYF.

CDR3 sequence: CASSLGLTSESTDTQYF. CDR3 nucleotide sequence: TGCGCCAGCAGCTTGGGCCTGACTAGCGAGAGCACAGATACGCAGTATTTT. This chain joins TRBV5-1 and TRBJ2-3; 8 bases map to TRBD2. The CDR3 is 17 residues long. The germline CDR1 and CDR2 sequences are SGHRS and YFSETQ. V shed 0 bases, J shed 0 bases, and the junction held 6 bases outside the gene matches.

This clone appeared a single time. The J gene is TRBJ2-5, the V gene TRBV27; 8 bases are shared with TRBD2. Trimming removed 3 bases from V and 5 bases from J; junction bases left unmatched: 8. Per the germline V gene, CDR1 is MNHEY and CDR2 is SMNVEV (reference sequence). The CDR3 spans 15 residues. The CDR3 DNA reads TGTGCCAGCAGTTTTGACGGGAGGGCCGGGGAGACCCAGTACTTC. This codes for CASSFDGRAGETQYF.